Below, one TCR beta chain is given with its context. Its target is not known. Gene names are the mouse ones. The read stops 4 residues short of the end of the CDR3; the missing end is completed from the germline J gene. This record comes from a study of CD8+ T cells in alopecia areata. Following RNA extraction, reverse transcription yielded cDNA that acted as the sequencing template. TCRdb's table, derived via immunoSEQ multiplex PCR, lists solely in-frame clones and lacks some. The data show about 270,000 clones, with none appearing a single time. Findings and limits, study-wide: Higher clonality and more expanded CD8+ clones appeared in lesional than normal scalp. Normal-skin resident alphabeta T cells also appear among scalp sample sequences.

The V and J ends lost 2 bases and 3 bases respectively, with 6 bases between them. Germline-derived CDR1 and CDR2 are NSHNY and SYGAGN. The CDR3 sequence is 12 residues long. Cutaneous lymph nodes were pooled and cells sorted by CD4, CD8alpha, NKG2D, NKG2ACE and more. Sequences were obtained from CD4+ T cells sorted from a lymph node. The chain joins TRBV13-1 to TRBJ2-7; D remains unclear. The sequence was obtained from a C3H/HeJ mouse with alopecia areata. MHC haplotype: H2-k. The covered CDR3 bases are TGTGCCAGCAGTGACAGATACTAT. Its translation: CASSDRYY. The CDR3 in its entirety is CASSDRYYEQYF.